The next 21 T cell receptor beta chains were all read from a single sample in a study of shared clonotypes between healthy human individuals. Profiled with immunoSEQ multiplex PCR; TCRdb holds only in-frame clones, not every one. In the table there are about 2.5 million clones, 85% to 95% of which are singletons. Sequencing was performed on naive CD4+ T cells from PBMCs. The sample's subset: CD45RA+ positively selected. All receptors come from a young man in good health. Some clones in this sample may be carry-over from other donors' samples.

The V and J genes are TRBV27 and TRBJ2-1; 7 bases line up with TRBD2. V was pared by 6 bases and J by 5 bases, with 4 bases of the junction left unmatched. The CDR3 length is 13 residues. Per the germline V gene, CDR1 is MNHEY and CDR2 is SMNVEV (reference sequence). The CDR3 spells CASRRDYNNEQFF. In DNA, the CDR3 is TGTGCCAGCAGAAGGGACTATAACAATGAGCAGTTCTTC.

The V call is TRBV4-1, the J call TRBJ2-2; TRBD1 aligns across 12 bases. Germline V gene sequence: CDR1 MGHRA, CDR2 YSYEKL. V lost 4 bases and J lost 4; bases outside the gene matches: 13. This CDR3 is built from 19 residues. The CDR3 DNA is TGCGCCAGCAGCCGAGATAGGGACAGGGGGCAAGTAGCCACCGGGGAGCTGTTTTTT. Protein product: CASSRDRDRGQVATGELFF.

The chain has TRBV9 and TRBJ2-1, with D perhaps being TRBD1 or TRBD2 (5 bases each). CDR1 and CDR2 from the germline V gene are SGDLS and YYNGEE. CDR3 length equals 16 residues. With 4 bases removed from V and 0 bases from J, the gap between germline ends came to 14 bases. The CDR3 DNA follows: TGTGCCAGCAGCCCCCGGGACGGCCGCTCCTACAATGAGCAGTTCTTC. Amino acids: CASSPRDGRSYNEQFF.

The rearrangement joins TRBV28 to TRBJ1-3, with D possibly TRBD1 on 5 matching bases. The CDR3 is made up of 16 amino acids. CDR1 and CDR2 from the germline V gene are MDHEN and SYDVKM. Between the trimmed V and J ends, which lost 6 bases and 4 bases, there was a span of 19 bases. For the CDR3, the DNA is TGTGCCAGCAGCTTGGGGCCCGGGCCTTTGGGAAACACCATATATTTT. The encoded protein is CASSLGPGPLGNTIYF.

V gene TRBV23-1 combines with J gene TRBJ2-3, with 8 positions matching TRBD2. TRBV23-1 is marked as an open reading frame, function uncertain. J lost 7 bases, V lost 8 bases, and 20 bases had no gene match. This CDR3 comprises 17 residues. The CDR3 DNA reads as TGCGCCAGCCCATCGCAAGGGCGGGAGGAGGCCCGGAATACGCAGTATTTT. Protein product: CASPSQGREEARNTQYF.

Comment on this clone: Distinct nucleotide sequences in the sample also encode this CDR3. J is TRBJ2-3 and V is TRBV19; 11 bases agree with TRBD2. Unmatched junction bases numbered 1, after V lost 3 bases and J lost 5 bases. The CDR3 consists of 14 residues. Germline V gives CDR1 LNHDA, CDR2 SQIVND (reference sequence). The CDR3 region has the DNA TGTGCCAGTAGTATTCTAGCGGGAGGAGATACGCAGTATTTT. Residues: CASSILAGGDTQYF.

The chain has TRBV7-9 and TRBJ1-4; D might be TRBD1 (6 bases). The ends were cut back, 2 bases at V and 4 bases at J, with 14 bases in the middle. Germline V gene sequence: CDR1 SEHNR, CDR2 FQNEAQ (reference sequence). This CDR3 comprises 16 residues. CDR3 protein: CASSLRGAGDNEKLFF. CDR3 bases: TGTGCCAGCAGCTTAAGGGGGGCAGGGGATAATGAAAAACTGTTTTTT.

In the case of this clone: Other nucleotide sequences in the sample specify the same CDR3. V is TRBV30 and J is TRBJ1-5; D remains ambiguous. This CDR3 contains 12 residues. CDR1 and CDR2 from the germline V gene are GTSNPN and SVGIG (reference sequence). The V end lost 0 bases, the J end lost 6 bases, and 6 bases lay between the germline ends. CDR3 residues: CAWSVGGQPQHF. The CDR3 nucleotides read TGTGCCTGGAGTGTCGGTGGTCAGCCCCAGCATTTT. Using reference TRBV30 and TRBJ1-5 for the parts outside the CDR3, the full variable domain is SQTIHQWPATLVQPVGSPLSLECTVEGTSNPNLYWYRQAAGRGLQLLFYSVGIGQISSEVPQNLSASRPQDRQFILSSKKLLLSDSGFYLCAWSVGGQPQHFGDGTRLSIL.

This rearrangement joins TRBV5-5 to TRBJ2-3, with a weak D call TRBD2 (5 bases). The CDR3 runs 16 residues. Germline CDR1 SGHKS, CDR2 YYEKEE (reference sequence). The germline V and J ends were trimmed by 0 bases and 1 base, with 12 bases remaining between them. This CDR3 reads CASSLVPSIGTDTQYF. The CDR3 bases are TGTGCCAGCAGCTTGGTTCCTAGCATTGGCACAGATACGCAGTATTTT.

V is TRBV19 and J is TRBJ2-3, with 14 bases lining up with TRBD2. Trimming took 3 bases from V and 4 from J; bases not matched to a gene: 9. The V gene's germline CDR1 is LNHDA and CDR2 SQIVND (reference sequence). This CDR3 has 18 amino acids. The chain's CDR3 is CASSIGTSGSLRSDTQYF. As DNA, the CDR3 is TGTGCCAGTAGTATCGGGACTAGCGGGAGCCTAAGGTCAGATACGCAGTATTTT.

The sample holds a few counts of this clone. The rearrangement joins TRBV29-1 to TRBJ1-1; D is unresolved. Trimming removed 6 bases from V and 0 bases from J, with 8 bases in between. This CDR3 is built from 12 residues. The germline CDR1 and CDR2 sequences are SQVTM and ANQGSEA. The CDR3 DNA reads TGCAGCGTCGGGGAAATGAACACTGAAGCTTTCTTT. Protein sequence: CSVGEMNTEAFF.

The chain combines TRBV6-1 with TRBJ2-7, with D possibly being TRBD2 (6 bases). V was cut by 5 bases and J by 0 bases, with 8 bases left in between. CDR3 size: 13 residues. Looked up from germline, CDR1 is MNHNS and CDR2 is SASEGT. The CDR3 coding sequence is TGTGCCAGCAGTTGGGACTTCTCCTACGAGCAGTACTTC. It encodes CASSWDFSYEQYF.

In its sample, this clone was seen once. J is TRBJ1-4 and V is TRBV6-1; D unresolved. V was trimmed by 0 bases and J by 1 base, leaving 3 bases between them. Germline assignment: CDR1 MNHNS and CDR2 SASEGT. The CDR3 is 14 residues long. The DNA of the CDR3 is TGTGCCAGCAGTGAAGCGGGAACTAATGAAAAACTGTTTTTT. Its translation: CASSEAGTNEKLFF.

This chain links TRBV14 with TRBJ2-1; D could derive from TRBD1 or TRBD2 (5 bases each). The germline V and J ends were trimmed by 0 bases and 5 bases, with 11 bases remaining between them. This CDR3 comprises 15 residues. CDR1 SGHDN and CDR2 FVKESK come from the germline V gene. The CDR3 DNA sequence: TGTGCCAGCAGCCAAGATCTCGGGGCAAACAATGAGCAGTTCTTC. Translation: CASSQDLGANNEQFF.

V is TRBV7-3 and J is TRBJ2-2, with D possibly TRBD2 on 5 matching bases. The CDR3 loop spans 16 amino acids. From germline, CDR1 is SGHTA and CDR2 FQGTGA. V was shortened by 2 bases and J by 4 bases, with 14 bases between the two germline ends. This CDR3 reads CASSLAVASSTGELFF. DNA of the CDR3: TGTGCCAGCAGCTTAGCGGTAGCGTCGAGCACCGGGGAGCTGTTTTTT.

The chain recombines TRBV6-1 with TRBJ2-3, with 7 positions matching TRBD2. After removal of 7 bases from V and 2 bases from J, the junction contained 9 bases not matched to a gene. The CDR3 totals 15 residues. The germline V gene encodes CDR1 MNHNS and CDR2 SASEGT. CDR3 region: CASTQLGGSTDTQYF. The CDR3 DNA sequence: TGTGCCAGCACCCAGCTGGGGGGGTCCACAGATACGCAGTATTTT.

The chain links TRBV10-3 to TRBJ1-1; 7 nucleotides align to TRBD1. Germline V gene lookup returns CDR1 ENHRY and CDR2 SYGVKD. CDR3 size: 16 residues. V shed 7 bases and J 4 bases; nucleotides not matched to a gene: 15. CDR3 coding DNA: TGTGCCATCAATGGAAAACCTACAGGGGCCGGCACTGAAGCTTTCTTT. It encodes CAINGKPTGAGTEAFF.

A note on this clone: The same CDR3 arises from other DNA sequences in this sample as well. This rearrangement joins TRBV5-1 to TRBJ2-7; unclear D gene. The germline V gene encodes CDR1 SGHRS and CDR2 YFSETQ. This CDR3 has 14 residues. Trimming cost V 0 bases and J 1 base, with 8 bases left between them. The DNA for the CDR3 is TGCGCCAGCAGCTTGGAGGGTCGGTCCTACGAGCAGTACTTC. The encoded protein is CASSLEGRSYEQYF.

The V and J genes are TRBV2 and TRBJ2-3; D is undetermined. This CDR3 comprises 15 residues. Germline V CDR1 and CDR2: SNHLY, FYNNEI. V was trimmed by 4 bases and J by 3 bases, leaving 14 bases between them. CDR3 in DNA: TGTGCCAGCAGTGTTAACGGCCGGGCGACAGATACGCAGTATTTT. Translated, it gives CASSVNGRATDTQYF.

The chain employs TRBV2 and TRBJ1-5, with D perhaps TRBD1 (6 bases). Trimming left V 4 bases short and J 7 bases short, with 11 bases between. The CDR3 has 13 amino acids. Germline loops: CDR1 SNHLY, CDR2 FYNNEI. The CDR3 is CASSVGGTQPQHF. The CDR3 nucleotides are TGTGCCAGCAGTGTAGGGGGTACCCAGCCCCAGCATTTT.

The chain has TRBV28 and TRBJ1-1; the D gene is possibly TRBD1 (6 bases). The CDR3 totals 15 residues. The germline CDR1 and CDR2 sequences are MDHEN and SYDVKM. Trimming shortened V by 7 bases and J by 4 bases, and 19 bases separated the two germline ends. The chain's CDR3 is CASNPGGAARTEAFF. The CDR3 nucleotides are TGTGCCAGCAACCCGGGGGGGGCAGCCCGCACTGAAGCTTTCTTT.